A selection of T cell receptor beta chains follows, all from one sample in a study of shared clonotypes between healthy human individuals. Method: immunoSEQ multiplex PCR; TCRdb's copy keeps in-frame clones and lacks some. This sample has about 380,000 clones, with around 96% found just once. Sequencing was carried out using memory CD8+ T cells sorted from blood. These receptors were obtained from a man aged 25-40 years in good health. Each CDR3 is given with its conserved first and last residue. The order of the fields is D gene, J gene, CDR3 length, clone size, V gene, CDR3 protein, CDR3 DNA. The D gene is left open where the match is weak. Only part of the rows carry a size: once, few, many, or a class if the clone is expanded.

TRBD1 TRBJ1-2 15 . TRBV5-1 CASRFTTGGNYGYTF TGCGCCAGCAGATTCACGACAGGGGGGAACTATGGCTACACCTTC
. TRBJ1-5 13 . TRBV28 CASRPGTYQPQHF TGTGCCAGCAGACCCGGGACCTATCAGCCCCAGCATTTT
TRBD2 TRBJ2-7 15 once TRBV28 CASSLNSGVSYEQYF TGTGCCAGCAGTTTGAATAGCGGGGTCTCCTACGAGCAGTACTTC
. TRBJ1-2 13 . TRBV19 CATRQDNNYGYTF TGTGCCACCAGACAGGACAATAACTATGGCTACACCTTC
TRBD1 TRBJ1-1 13 . TRBV19 CASRGQKTTEAFF TGTGCCAGCAGGGGACAGAAAACGACTGAAGCTTTCTTT
. TRBJ2-7 16 . TRBV2 CASSRGGAGFSYEQYF TGTGCCAGCAGCCGCGGAGGGGCGGGATTCTCCTACGAGCAGTACTTC
. TRBJ1-2 14 . TRBV7-2 CASRTPAGGYGYTF TGTGCCAGCAGAACGCCCGCGGGGGGCTATGGCTACACCTTC
TRBD2 TRBJ2-7 13 once TRBV13 CASSLGTSAPQYF TGTGCCAGCAGCTTAGGGACTAGCGCCCCGCAGTACTTC
TRBD1 TRBJ2-7 13 . TRBV29-1 CSALGQGDYEQYF TGCAGCGCCCTTGGACAGGGGGACTACGAGCAGTACTTC
. TRBJ1-2 13 . TRBV18 CASSPVEVYGYTF TGTGCCAGCTCCCCAGTTGAGGTCTATGGCTACACCTTC
. TRBJ1-1 14 . TRBV18 CASSPIHSNTEAFF TGTGCCAGCTCACCAATCCACAGTAACACTGAAGCTTTCTTT
. TRBJ2-6 15 . TRBV6-1 CASSEVVSGANVLTF TGTGCCAGCAGTGAAGTGGTGTCTGGGGCCAACGTCCTGACTTTC
TRBD1 TRBJ1-2 19 . TRBV7-3 CASSQFPVGTGAVRKGYTF TGTGCCAGCAGCCAATTTCCGGTCGGTACAGGGGCCGTCCGTAAGGGCTACACCTTC
TRBD2 TRBJ2-7 13 . TRBV5-1 CASSRRERYEQYF TGCGCCAGCAGCCGGCGGGAGCGCTACGAGCAGTACTTC
. TRBJ2-5 13 . TRBV15 CATSRAGRETQYF TGTGCCACCAGCAGAGCGGGTCGGGAGACCCAGTACTTC
TRBD2 TRBJ2-3 17 . TRBV7-9 CASSLGVAAGGQDTQYF TGTGCCAGCAGCTTAGGGGTAGCAGCGGGAGGGCAAGATACGCAGTATTTT
. TRBJ1-2 12 . TRBV18 CASSPDNNGYTF TGTGCCAGCTCACCAGACAACAATGGCTACACCTTC